The entry below gives a single T cell receptor (beta chain) sequence along with its context. This specimen comes from a study of cytomegalovirus exposure and HLA in healthy donors. Germline loops: CDR1 SGHNT, CDR2 YYREEE (reference sequence). The CDR3 runs 17 residues. J was trimmed by 8 bases and V by 0 bases; bases with no gene match: 13. Amplification used 60 Vbeta primers and 13 Jbeta primers. Clones were read by immunoSEQ multiplex PCR, and TCRdb kept only the in-frame ones, dropping some. Among some 120,000 clones listed, around 77% were seen once. The V gene is TRBV5-4, the J gene TRBJ2-1; 8 nucleotides agree with TRBD2. The material sequenced was PBMCs. The receptor was isolated from a man in his forties in good health and CMV-seropositive. CDR3 loop: CASSLDDWRGAVDEQFF. CDR3 nucleotides: TGTGCCAGCAGCTTGGACGATTGGCGGGGGGCCGTCGATGAGCAGTTCTTC.